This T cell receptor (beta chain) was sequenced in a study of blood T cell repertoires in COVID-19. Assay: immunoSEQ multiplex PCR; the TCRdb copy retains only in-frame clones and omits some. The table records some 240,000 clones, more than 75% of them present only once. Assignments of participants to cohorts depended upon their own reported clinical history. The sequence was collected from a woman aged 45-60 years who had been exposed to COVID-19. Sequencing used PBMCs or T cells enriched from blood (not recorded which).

This chain's CDR3 is CASSVLNGVDGYTF. CDR3 in DNA: TGTGCCAGCAGCGTCCTAAACGGGGTGGATGGCTACACCTTC. The chain has TRBV9 and TRBJ1-2; D is ambiguous. CDR1 SGDLS and CDR2 YYNGEE come from the germline V gene. The V and J ends lost 2 bases and 6 bases respectively, with 14 bases between them. The CDR3 is 14 residues long.